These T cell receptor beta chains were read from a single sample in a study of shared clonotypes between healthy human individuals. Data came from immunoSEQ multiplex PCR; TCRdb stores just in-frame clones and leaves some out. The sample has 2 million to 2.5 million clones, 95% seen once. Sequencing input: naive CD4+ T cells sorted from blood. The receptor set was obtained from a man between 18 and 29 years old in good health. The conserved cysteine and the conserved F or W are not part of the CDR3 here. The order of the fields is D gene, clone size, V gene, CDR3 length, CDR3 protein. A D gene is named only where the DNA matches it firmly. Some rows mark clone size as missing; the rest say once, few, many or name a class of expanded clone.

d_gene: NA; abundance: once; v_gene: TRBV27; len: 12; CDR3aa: ASRGWADSYEQY
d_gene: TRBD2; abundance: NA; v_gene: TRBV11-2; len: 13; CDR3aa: ASSYWTSGSGTQY
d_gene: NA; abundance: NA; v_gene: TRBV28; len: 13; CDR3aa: ASFSPGGGVNEQF
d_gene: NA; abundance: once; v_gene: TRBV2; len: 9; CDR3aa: ASEYTGELF
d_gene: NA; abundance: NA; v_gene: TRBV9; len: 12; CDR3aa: ASSVDGANTEAF
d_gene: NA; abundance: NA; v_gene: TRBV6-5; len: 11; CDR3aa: ASSYLRNSPLH
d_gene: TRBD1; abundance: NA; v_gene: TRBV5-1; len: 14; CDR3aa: ASSLGQGLAKNIQY
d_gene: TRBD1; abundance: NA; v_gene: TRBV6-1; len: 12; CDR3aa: ASTLWTGIHGYT
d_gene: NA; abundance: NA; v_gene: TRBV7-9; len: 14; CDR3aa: ASSLLSGSYTDTQY
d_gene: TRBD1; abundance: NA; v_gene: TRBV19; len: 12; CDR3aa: ASSIAAGGQPQH
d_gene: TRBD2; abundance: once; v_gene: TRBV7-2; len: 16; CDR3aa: ASSFLSGSGRAGDTQY
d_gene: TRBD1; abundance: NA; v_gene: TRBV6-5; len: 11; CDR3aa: ASSRLRQGQQF
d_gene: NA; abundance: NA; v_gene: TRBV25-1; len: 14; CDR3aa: ASSPGGMILNTEAF
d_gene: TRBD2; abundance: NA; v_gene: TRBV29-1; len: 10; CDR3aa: SFGRPGETQY
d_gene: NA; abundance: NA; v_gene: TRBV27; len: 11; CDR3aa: ASSFLIKGEQY
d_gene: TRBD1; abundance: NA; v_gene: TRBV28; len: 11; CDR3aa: ATLDRSSYEQY
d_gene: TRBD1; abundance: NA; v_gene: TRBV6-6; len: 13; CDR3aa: ASSPQGQANSPLH
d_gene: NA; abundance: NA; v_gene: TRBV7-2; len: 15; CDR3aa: ASSLGLGGGSSYEQY
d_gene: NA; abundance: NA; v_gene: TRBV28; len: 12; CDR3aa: ASSPLGSNQPQH
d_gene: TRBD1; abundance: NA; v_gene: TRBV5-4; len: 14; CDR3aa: AFSAGQRLGDTEAF
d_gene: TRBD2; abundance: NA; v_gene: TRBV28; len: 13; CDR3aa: ASLSRTSVIDEQF
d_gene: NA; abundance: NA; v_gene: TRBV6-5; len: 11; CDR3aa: ASGRTNTGELF
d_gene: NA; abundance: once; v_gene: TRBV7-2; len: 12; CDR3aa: ASSQDYSNQPQH
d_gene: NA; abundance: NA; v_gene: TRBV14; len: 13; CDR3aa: ASSPRDGGNSPLH
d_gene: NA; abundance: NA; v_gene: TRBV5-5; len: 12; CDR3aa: ASSQRTALSEQY
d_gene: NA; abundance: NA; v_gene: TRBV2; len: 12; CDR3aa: ASSDGTGYQPQH
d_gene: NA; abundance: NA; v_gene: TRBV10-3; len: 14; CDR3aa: AISESSRGADYGYT
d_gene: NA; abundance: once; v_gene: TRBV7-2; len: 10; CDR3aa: ASSLEKGTQY
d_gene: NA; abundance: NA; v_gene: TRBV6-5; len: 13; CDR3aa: ASSYGGAGYNEQF
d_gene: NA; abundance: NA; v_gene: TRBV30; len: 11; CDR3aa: ASGTQYQETQY
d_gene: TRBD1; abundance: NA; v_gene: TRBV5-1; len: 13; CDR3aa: ASSLAQGAWGEQF
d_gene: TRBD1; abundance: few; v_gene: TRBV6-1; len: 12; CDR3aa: ASLGTGNNSPLH
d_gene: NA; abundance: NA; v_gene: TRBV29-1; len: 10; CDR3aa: SVEFPKNIQY
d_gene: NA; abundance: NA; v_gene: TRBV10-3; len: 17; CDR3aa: AISDPIYSGLRERNEQF
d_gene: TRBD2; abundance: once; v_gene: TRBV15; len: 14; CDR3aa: ATKGFGLAGSYEQY